This T cell receptor beta chain was documented in a study of graft-versus-host responses after intestinal transplantation. Findings and limits, study-wide: Peak circulating GvH clone levels were associated with early post-transplant HvG declines.

A remark on this clone: What it recognizes is unknown.

Only in-frame clones appear in the TCRdb table, and some are missing; sequencing was by immunoSEQ multiplex PCR. The repertoire consists of over 65,000 clones, with around 93% occurring once and the leading ten covering 7.6%. This TCR derives from a human donor who was the organ donor for an intestinal transplant. The source was unstimulated CD8+ T cells sorted from spleen or lymph node cells, collected before transplant.

The CDR3 spells CASSLADGYGSPLHF. In nucleotides, the CDR3 is TGTGCCAGCAGCTTAGCGGATGGGTACGGTTCACCCCTCCACTTT. J is TRBJ1-6 and V is TRBV7-2; D remains ambiguous. Per the germline V gene, CDR1 is SGHTA and CDR2 is FQGNSA. The CDR3 length is 15 residues. With 0 bases removed from V and 9 bases from J, the gap between germline ends came to 12 bases. Full variable domain (outside the CDR3, taken from reference TRBV7-2 and TRBJ1-6): GAGVSQSPSNKVTEKGKDVELRCDPISGHTALYWYRQSLGQGLEFLIYFQGNSAPDKSGLPSDRFSAERTGGSVSTLTIQRTQQEDSAVYLCASSLADGYGSPLHFGNGTRLTVT.